This T cell receptor beta chain was captured in a study of neoadjuvant anti-PD-1 for oral cavity cancer. Study-wide context: Non-progressing patients received a fourth nivolumab dose near day 43, then surgery on days 50-56.

Assay: immunoSEQ multiplex PCR; the TCRdb copy retains only in-frame clones and omits some. The sample has some 10,000 clones, 55% to 65% seen once; the top ten hold about 8%. After removal of 0 bases from V and 9 bases from J, the junction contained 7 bases not matched to a gene. The CDR3 is 16 residues long. The germline V gene has CDR1 SGDLS and CDR2 YYNGEE. Time point specified: after neoadjuvant nivolumab, at surgical resection. This sequence joins TRBV9 and TRBJ2-2; 11 bases map to TRBD2. The sample consisted of tumor tissue, taken after nivolumab (anti-PD-1) treatment. The source is a person between 35 and 79 years old with oral cavity squamous cell carcinoma. CDR3 bases: TGTGCCAGCAGCGTAGCTGGTAGCGGGGGGGCCCGGGAGCTGTTTTTT. It is translated as CASSVAGSGGARELFF.